This is a list of T cell receptor beta chains from one sample in a study of spatial heterogeneity in lung cancer. Each CDR3 protein is one row after TCRdb ran MiXCR on the 5' RACE reads. The sample holds about 15,000 distinct CDR3 sequences, less than 14% seen once. The sample was PBMCs, taken at surgery. The receptor source for this set is a female donor with early-stage non-small cell lung cancer. CDR3s include the opening cysteine and the closing phenylalanine or tryptophan. A D gene is named only where the DNA matches it firmly. Clone size is shown for a subset of rows, as once, few, many or a class of expanded clone.

CDR3 DNA: TGTGCCAGCAGTTCCTCCACAGCGGGGGGAACAGATACGCAGTATTTT
CDR3 protein: CASSSSTAGGTDTQYF
D gene: TRBD2
J gene: TRBJ2-3
V gene: TRBV12-3/TRBV12-4
CDR3 length: 16
clone size: many

CDR3 DNA: TGCAGCGTTGAAGATCGGGAAACCGCGTTCTTC
CDR3 protein: CSVEDRETAFF
D gene: -
J gene: TRBJ2-1
V gene: TRBV29-1
CDR3 length: 11
clone size: many

CDR3 DNA: TGTGCCAGCAGAACAGTTTATAGCAATCAGCCCCAGCATTTT
CDR3 protein: CASRTVYSNQPQHF
D gene: -
J gene: TRBJ1-5
V gene: TRBV6-6
CDR3 length: 14
clone size: many

CDR3 DNA: TGTGCCATCAGTGAAGGACAGAATAATTCACCCCTCCACTTT
CDR3 protein: CAISEGQNNSPLHF
D gene: -
J gene: TRBJ1-6
V gene: TRBV10-3
CDR3 length: 14
clone size: -

CDR3 DNA: TGTGCCAGCAGCTTATATTTATCGGGGGAGCAGTTCTTC
CDR3 protein: CASSLYLSGEQFF
D gene: -
J gene: TRBJ2-1
V gene: TRBV7-2
CDR3 length: 13
clone size: many

CDR3 DNA: TGTGCCAGCAGCGTAGGCGGGCCAGGTGGCACAGATACGCAGTATTTT
CDR3 protein: CASSVGGPGGTDTQYF
D gene: -
J gene: TRBJ2-3
V gene: TRBV9
CDR3 length: 16
clone size: few

CDR3 DNA: TGTGCCAGCAGCTCAGGGGACAGCTCCTACAATGAGCAGTTCTTC
CDR3 protein: CASSSGDSSYNEQFF
D gene: TRBD1
J gene: TRBJ2-1
V gene: TRBV11-3
CDR3 length: 15
clone size: many

CDR3 DNA: TGCAGCGTTGAAGGACTCTCTAATTTTGGAGATACGCAGTATTTT
CDR3 protein: CSVEGLSNFGDTQYF
D gene: -
J gene: TRBJ2-3
V gene: TRBV29-1
CDR3 length: 15
clone size: -

CDR3 DNA: TGTGCCAGCAGTGGCCAGGGTATAGGAGAAAAACTGTTTTTT
CDR3 protein: CASSGQGIGEKLFF
D gene: -
J gene: TRBJ1-4
V gene: TRBV6-1
CDR3 length: 14
clone size: medium-sized

CDR3 DNA: TGCAGCGTTGAAAGGCTTTTTGAAGCTTTCTTT
CDR3 protein: CSVERLFEAFF
D gene: -
J gene: TRBJ1-1
V gene: TRBV29-1
CDR3 length: 11
clone size: -

CDR3 DNA: TGTGCCAGCAGCCGCGACAAGGGGAAGGAGACCCAGTACTTC
CDR3 protein: CASSRDKGKETQYF
D gene: -
J gene: TRBJ2-5
V gene: TRBV7-2
CDR3 length: 14
clone size: few

CDR3 DNA: TGTGCCAGTAGTATCGTGTACGGCCGAAACATTCAGTACTTC
CDR3 protein: CASSIVYGRNIQYF
D gene: -
J gene: TRBJ2-4
V gene: TRBV19
CDR3 length: 14
clone size: -

CDR3 DNA: TGTGCCAGCAGTTTTAACAGGCGCAATGAGCAGTTCTTC
CDR3 protein: CASSFNRRNEQFF
D gene: -
J gene: TRBJ2-1
V gene: TRBV12-3/TRBV12-4
CDR3 length: 13
clone size: many

CDR3 DNA: TGCGCCAGCAGCTTGGGGACAAGTTCACCCCTCCACTTT
CDR3 protein: CASSLGTSSPLHF
D gene: -
J gene: TRBJ1-6
V gene: TRBV5-1
CDR3 length: 13
clone size: -

CDR3 DNA: TGTGCCAGCAGCGACAGGGGATACACCGGGGAGCTGTTTTTT
CDR3 protein: CASSDRGYTGELFF
D gene: TRBD1
J gene: TRBJ2-2
V gene: TRBV12-3/TRBV12-4
CDR3 length: 14
clone size: -

CDR3 DNA: TGCGCCAGCAGCTTGTTGACGACGGCCGCCTATGGCTACACCTTC
CDR3 protein: CASSLLTTAAYGYTF
D gene: -
J gene: TRBJ1-2
V gene: TRBV5-1
CDR3 length: 15
clone size: -

CDR3 DNA: TGTGCCAGCAGCGTAGGTTCCTCTGGAAACACCATATATTTT
CDR3 protein: CASSVGSSGNTIYF
D gene: -
J gene: TRBJ1-3
V gene: TRBV9
CDR3 length: 14
clone size: -

CDR3 DNA: TGTGCCAGCAGTGTTGAGGGGACCCACTCTGGGGCCAACGTCCTGACTTTC
CDR3 protein: CASSVEGTHSGANVLTF
D gene: -
J gene: TRBJ2-6
V gene: TRBV2
CDR3 length: 17
clone size: many